The sequence of this T cell receptor (beta chain) was determined in a study of blood T cell repertoires in COVID-19. Study details: The United States, Italy and Spain provided the acute and convalescent COVID-19 samples. T cells, B-cell-depleted T cells, or PBMCs provided the cDNA or gDNA that served as material.

Unmatched junction bases numbered 5, after V lost 4 bases and J lost 1 base. Per germline, CDR1 SGDLS and CDR2 YYNGEE. This CDR3 has 15 residues. Authors' analysis steps: Amplification of reference gene primers was used by the study to estimate nucleated cell counts. The data were produced by immunoSEQ multiplex PCR, yet TCRdb's version contains in-frame clones alone and is incomplete. The V and J calls and clone size were taken over from that table, and D and trimming were inferred from the DNA. The sample lists about 97,000 clones; around 93% were seen once. Sequenced material: peripheral blood. This chain links TRBV9 with TRBJ1-1, with 9 bases aligning to TRBD1. This receptor was taken from a man aged 45-60 years with acute or convalescent COVID-19. CDR3 in amino acids: CASSPEGQGNTEAFF. In nucleotides, the CDR3 is TGTGCCAGCAGCCCCGAGGGACAGGGGAACACTGAAGCTTTCTTT. Full variable domain (remainder filled in from reference TRBV9 and TRBJ1-1): DSGVTQTPKHLITATGQRVTLRCSPRSGDLSVYWYQQSLDQGLQFLIQYYNGEERAKGNILERFSAQQFPDLHSELNLSSLELGDSALYFCASSPEGQGNTEAFFGQGTRLTVV.